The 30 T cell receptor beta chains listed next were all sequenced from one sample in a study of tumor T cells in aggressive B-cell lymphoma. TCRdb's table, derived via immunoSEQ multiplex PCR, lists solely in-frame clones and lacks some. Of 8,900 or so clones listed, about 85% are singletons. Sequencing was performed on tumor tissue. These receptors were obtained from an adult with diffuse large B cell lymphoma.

CDR3 region: CASSYSRGGGNSPLHF. The DNA for the CDR3 is TGTGCCAGCAGTTACTCGCGCGGGGGCGGCAATTCACCCCTCCACTTT. The chain joins TRBV6-6 to TRBJ1-6; perhaps TRBD1 as D (6 bases). This CDR3 contains 16 residues. V was cut by 0 bases and J by 7 bases, with 13 bases left in between. The V gene's germline CDR1 is MNHNY and CDR2 SVGAGI (reference sequence).

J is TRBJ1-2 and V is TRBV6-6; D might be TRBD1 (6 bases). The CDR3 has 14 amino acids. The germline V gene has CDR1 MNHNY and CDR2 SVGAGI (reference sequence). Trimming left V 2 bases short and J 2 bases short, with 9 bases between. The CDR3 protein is CASSYRQGNYGYTF. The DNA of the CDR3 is TGTGCCAGCAGTTACAGGCAGGGGAACTATGGCTACACCTTC.

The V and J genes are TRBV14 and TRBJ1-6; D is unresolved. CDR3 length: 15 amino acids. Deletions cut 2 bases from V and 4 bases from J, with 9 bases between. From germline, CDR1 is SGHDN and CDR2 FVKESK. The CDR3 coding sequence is TGTGCCAGCAGCCAACTTTTCGCGTATAATTCACCCCTCCACTTT. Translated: CASSQLFAYNSPLHF.

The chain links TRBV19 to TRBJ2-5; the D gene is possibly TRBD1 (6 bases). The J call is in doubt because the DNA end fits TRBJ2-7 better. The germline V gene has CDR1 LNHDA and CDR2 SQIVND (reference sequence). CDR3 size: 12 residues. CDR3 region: CASSDRFNEQYF. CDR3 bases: TGTGCCAGTAGCGACAGGTTTAACGAGCAGTACTTC.

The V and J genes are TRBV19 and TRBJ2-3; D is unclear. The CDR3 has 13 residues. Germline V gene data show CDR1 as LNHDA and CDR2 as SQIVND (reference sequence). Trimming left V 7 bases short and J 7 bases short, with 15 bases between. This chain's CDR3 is CASNSLPPHTQYF. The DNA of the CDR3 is TGTGCCAGTAATTCACTCCCCCCCCATACGCAGTATTTT.

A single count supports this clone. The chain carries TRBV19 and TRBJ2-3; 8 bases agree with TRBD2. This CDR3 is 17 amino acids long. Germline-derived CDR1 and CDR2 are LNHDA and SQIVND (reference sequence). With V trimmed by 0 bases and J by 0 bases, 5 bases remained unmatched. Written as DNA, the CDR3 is TGTGCCAGTAGTATAGATCACGGGGGGGCTAGCACAGATACGCAGTATTTT. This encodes CASSIDHGGASTDTQYF.

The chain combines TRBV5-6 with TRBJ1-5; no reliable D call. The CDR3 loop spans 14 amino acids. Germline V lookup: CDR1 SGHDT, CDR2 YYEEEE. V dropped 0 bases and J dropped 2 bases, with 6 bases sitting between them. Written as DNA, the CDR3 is TGTGCCAGCAGCTTGGGACGGGGCAATCAGCCCCAGCATTTT. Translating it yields CASSLGRGNQPQHF.

Here the CDR3 DNA reads TGCGCCAGCAGCCTGAGGGGGGGTGAGCAGTTCTTC. Protein sequence: CASSLRGGEQFF. The chain has TRBV4-3 and TRBJ2-1; tentative D call: TRBD2 (7 bases). Germline assignment: CDR1 LGHNA and CDR2 YSLEER. V was clipped by 4 bases and J by 9 bases, with 10 bases between them. The CDR3 contains 12 residues.

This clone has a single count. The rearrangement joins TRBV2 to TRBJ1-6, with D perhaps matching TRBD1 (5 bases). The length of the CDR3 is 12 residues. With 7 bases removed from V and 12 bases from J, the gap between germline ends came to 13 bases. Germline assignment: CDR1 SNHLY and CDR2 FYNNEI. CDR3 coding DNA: TGTGCCAGCAAGGGAGGGGCGGAACCCCTCCACTTT. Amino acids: CASKGGAEPLHF.

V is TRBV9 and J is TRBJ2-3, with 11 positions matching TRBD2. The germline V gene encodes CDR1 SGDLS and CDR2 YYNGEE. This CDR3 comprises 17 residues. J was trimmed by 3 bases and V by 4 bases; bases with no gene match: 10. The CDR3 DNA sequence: TGTGCCAGCAGCTCCCCTAGCGGGGGGAAGATGACAGATACGCAGTATTTT. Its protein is CASSSPSGGKMTDTQYF.

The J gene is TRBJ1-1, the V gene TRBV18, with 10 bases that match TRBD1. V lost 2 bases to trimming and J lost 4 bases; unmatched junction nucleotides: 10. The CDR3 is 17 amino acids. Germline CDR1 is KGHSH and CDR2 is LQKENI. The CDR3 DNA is TGTGCCAGCTCACCAAGGGACAGGGGTTCCGTGCGCACTGAAGCTTTCTTT. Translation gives CASSPRDRGSVRTEAFF.

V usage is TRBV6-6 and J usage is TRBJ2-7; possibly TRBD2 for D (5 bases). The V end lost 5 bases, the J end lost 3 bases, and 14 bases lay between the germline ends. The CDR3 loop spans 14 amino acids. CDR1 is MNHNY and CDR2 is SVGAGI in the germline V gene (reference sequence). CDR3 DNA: TGTGCCAGCAGTCCAGCGGCGGGCTTCTACGAGCAGTACTTC. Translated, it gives CASSPAAGFYEQYF.

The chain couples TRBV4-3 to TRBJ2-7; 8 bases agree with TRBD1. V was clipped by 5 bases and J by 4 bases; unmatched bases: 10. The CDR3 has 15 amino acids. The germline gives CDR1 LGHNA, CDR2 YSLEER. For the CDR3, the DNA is TGCGCCAGCAGCAGACTAACGACAGGGGAGTACGAGCAGTACTTC. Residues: CASSRLTTGEYEQYF.

CDR3 sequence: CASSQEDRDYGYTF. The CDR3 nucleotides are TGCGCCAGCAGCCAAGAGGACAGAGACTATGGCTACACCTTC. V is TRBV4-3 and J is TRBJ1-2, with D possibly being TRBD1 (6 bases). The germline V and J ends were trimmed by 0 bases and 3 bases, with 8 bases remaining between them. This CDR3 region has 14 residues. Germline assignment: CDR1 LGHNA and CDR2 YSLEER.

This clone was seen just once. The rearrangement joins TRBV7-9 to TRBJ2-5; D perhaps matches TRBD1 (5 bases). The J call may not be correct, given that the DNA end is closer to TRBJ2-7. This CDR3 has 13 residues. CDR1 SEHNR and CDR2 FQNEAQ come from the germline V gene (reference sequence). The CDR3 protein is CASSPPTGSEQYF. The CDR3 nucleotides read TGTGCCAGCAGCCCCCCAACAGGATCCGAGCAGTACTTC.

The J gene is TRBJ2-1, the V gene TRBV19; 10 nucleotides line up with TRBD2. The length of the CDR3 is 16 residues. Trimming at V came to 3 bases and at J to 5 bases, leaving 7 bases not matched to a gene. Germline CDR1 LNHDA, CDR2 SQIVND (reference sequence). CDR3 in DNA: TGTGCCAGTAGTATCCCTAGCGGGAGTTTTCACAATGAGCAGTTCTTC. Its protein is CASSIPSGSFHNEQFF.

CDR3 sequence reads: CASSSYRPRSGEQYF. DNA of the CDR3: TGTGCCAGCTCTTCTTACAGGCCGAGGTCGGGCGAGCAGTACTTC. The chain carries TRBV21-1 and TRBJ2-7; the tabulated D call, TRBD1, remains unverified against the DNA. TRBV21-1 is described as a pseudogene. CDR3 length: 15 amino acids.

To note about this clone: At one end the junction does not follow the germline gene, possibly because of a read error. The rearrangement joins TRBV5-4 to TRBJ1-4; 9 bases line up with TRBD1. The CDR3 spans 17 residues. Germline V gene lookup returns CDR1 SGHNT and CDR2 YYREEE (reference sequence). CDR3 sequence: CASSLSGIGTGNVKLFF. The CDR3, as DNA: TGTGCCAGCAGCTTGTCTGGTATAGGGACAGGGAATGTAAAACTGTTTTTT. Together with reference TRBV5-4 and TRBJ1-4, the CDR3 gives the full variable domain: ETGVTQSPTHLIKTRGQQVTLRCSSQSGHNTVSWYQQALGQGPQFIFQYYREEENGRGNFPPRFSGLQFPNYSSELNVNALELDDSALYLCASSLSGIGTGNVKLFFGSGTQLSVL.

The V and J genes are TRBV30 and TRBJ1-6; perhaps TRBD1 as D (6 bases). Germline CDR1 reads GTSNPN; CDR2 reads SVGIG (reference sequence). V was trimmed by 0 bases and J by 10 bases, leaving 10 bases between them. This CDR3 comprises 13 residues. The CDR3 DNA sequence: TGTGCCTGGAGTGTACAGGGAAGCTCACCCCTCCACTTT. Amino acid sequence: CAWSVQGSSPLHF.

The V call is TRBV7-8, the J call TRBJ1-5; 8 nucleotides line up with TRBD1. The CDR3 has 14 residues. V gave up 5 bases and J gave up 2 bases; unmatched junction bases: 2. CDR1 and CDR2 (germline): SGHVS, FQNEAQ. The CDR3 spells CASSQDRGNQPQHF. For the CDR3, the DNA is TGTGCCAGCAGCCAGGACAGGGGCAATCAGCCCCAGCATTTT. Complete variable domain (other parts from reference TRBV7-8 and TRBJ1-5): GAGVSQSPRYKVAKRGQDVALRCDPISGHVSLFWYQQALGQGPEFLTYFQNEAQLDKSGLPSDRFFAERPEGSVSTLKIQRTQQEDSAVYLCASSQDRGNQPQHFGDGTRLSIL.

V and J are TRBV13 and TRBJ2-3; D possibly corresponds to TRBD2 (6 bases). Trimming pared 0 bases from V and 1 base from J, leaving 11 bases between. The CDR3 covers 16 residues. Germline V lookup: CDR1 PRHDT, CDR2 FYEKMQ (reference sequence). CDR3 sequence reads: CASSLGEGRRTDTQYF. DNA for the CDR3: TGTGCCAGCAGCTTAGGGGAGGGCAGGCGCACAGATACGCAGTATTTT.

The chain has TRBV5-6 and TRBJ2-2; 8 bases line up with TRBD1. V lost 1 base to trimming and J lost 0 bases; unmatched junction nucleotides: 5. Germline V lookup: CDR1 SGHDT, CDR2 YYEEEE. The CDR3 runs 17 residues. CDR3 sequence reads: CASSLPTGGTNTGELFF. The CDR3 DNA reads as TGTGCCAGCAGCTTGCCCACAGGGGGGACGAACACCGGGGAGCTGTTTTTT.

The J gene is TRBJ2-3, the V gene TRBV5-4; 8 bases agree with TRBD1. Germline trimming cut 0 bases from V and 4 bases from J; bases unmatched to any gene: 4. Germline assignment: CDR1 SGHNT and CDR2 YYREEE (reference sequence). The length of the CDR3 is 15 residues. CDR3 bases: TGTGCCAGCAGCTTGGAGGACAGGGACGCAGATACGCAGTATTTT. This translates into CASSLEDRDADTQYF.

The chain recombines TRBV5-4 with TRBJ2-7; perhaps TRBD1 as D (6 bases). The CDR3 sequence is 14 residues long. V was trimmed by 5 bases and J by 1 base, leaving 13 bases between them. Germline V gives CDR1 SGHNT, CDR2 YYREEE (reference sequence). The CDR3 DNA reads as TGTGCCAGCAGTACCGGGACACTTTCCTACGAGCAGTACTTC. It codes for CASSTGTLSYEQYF.

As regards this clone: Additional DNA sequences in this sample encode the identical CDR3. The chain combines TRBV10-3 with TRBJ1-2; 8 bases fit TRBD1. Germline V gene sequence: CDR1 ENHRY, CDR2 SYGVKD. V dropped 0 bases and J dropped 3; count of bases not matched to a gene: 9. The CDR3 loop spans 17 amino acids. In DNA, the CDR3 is TGTGCCATCAGTGAGTCAACAACAGGGGGTCTAGACTATGGCTACACCTTC. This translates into CAISESTTGGLDYGYTF.

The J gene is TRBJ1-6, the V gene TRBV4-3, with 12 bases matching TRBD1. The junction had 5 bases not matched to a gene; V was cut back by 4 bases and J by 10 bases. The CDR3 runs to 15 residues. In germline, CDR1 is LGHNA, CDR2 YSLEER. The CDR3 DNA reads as TGCGCCAGCAGCCTGGCCGGGACAGGGGGCTCACCCCTCCACTTT. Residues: CASSLAGTGGSPLHF.

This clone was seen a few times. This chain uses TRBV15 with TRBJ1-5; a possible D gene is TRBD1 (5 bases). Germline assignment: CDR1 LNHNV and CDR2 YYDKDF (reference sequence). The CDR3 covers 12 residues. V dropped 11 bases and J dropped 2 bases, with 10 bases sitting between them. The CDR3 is CARGEGNQPQHF. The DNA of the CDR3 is TGTGCCCGGGGGGAGGGCAATCAGCCCCAGCATTTT.

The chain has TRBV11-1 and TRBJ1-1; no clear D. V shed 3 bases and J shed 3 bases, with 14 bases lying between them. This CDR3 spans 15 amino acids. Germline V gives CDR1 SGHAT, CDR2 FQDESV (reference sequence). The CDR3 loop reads CASSLSGGWDTEAFF. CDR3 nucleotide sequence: TGTGCCAGCAGCTTGTCTGGAGGGTGGGACACTGAAGCTTTCTTT.

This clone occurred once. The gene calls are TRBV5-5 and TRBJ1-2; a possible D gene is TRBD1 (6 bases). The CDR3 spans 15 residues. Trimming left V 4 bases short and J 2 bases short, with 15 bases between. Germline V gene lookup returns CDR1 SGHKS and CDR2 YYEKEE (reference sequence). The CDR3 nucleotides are TGTGCCAGCAGCCTACAGGGTTCTCCCAACTATGGCTACACCTTC. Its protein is CASSLQGSPNYGYTF.

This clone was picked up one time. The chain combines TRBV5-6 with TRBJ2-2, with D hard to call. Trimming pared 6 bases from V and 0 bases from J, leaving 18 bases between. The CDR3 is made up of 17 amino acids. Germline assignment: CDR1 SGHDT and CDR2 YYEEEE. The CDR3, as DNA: TGTGCCAGCATCAAATTGGGCAGCCTCGCGAACACCGGGGAGCTGTTTTTT. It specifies CASIKLGSLANTGELFF.